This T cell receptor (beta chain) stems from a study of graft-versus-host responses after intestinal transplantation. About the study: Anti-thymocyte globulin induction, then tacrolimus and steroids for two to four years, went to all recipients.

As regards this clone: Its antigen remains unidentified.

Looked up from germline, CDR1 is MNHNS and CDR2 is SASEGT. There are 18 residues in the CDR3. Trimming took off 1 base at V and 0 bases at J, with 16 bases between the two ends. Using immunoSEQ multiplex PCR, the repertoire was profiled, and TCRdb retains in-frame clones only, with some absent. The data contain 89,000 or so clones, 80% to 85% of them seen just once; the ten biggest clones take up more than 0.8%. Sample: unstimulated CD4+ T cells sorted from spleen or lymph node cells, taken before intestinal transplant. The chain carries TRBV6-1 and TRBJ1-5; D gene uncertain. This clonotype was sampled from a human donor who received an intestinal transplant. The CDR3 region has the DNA TGTGCCAGCAGTGAAGGGGCCGCCCGTATATATAGCAATCAGCCCCAGCATTTT. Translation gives CASSEGAARIYSNQPQHF.